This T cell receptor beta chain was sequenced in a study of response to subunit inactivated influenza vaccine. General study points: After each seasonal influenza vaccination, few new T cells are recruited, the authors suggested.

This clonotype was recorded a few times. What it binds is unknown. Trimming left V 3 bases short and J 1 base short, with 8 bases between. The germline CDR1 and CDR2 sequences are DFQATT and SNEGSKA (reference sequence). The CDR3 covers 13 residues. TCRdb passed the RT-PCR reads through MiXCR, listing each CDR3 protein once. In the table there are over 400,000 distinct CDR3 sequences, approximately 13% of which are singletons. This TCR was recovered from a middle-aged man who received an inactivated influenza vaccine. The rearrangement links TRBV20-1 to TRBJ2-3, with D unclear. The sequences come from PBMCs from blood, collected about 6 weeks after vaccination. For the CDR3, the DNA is TGCAGTGCTAGTTTGGTCGGCACAGATACGCAGTATTTT. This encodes CSASLVGTDTQYF.